This T cell receptor (beta chain) was captured by sequencing in a study of cytomegalovirus exposure and HLA in healthy donors. Turning to the study itself: An earlier analysis found roughly 110 million unique TCR beta sequences from around 180 million T cells. Study-level findings and limits: Indistinguishability led to the exclusion of some V segments, TRBV6-2 and TRBV6-3 included. Immune exposure information available was restricted to CMV serostatus.

This CDR3 has 15 amino acids. Germline assignment: CDR1 LNHDA and CDR2 SQIVND (reference sequence). V dropped 3 bases and J dropped 3; count of bases not matched to a gene: 4. In the case of this clone: Antigen: not known.

PCR primers comprised 60 Vbeta and 13 Jbeta primers. Assay: immunoSEQ multiplex PCR; the TCRdb copy retains only in-frame clones and omits some. The data hold 150,000 or so clones, with roughly 87% observed a single time. The receptor was isolated from a man in his fifties in good health and CMV-seropositive. The sample was PBMCs. J is TRBJ1-5 and V is TRBV19; 8 bases fit TRBD1. CDR3 loop: CASSMPRGHNQPQHF. The CDR3, as DNA: TGTGCCAGTAGTATGCCCAGGGGGCACAATCAGCCCCAGCATTTT.